What follows are 10 T cell receptor beta chains derived from one specimen sequenced in a study of shared clonotypes between healthy human individuals. Using immunoSEQ multiplex PCR, the repertoire was profiled, and TCRdb retains in-frame clones only, with some absent. Seen here are approximately 1,500,000 clones, roughly 98% observed once, and the top ten hold 0.45%. The specimen was naive CD4+ T cells sorted from blood. The subset: CD45RA+ positively selected. These receptors came from a young man in good health.

This clone appeared once. This rearrangement joins TRBV5-6 to TRBJ1-1; D possibly corresponds to TRBD1 (6 bases). Trimming took 2 bases from V and 6 from J, leaving 14 bases between them. CDR3 size: 14 residues. Germline V gene lookup returns CDR1 SGHDT and CDR2 YYEEEE. CDR3 in DNA: TGTGCCAGCAGCTTCTGGGACACTTTGGCTGAAGCTTTCTTT. This translates into CASSFWDTLAEAFF.

With regard to this clone: At the DNA level, this CDR3 is encoded by other sequences in the same sample as well. The gene calls are TRBV27 and TRBJ2-1; 12 bases are shared with TRBD2. The V gene's germline CDR1 is MNHEY and CDR2 SMNVEV (reference sequence). The CDR3 is 14 residues long. V dropped 5 bases and J dropped 6; count of bases not matched to a gene: 2. This chain's CDR3 is CASSGLAGINEQFF. The CDR3 DNA reads as TGTGCCAGCAGTGGACTAGCGGGAATCAATGAGCAGTTCTTC.

This clone was recorded once. V and J are TRBV5-1 and TRBJ2-2; D gene uncertain. CDR1 and CDR2 (germline): SGHRS, YFSETQ. Deletions cut 4 bases from V and 5 bases from J, with 18 bases between. This CDR3 region has 16 residues. The CDR3 reads CASSLDVLGITGELFF. CDR3 coding DNA: TGCGCCAGCAGCCTCGATGTCCTGGGGATAACCGGGGAGCTGTTTTTT. Full variable domain (rest looked up from reference TRBV5-1 and TRBJ2-2): KAGVTQTPRYLIKTRGQQVTLSCSPISGHRSVSWYQQTPGQGLQFLFEYFSETQRNKGNFPGRFSGRQFSNSRSEMNVSTLELGDSALYLCASSLDVLGITGELFFGEGSRLTVL.

The CDR3 protein is CASSYREGYPYEQYF. The CDR3 DNA sequence: TGTGCCAGCAGTTACCGAGAGGGATACCCCTACGAGCAGTACTTC. The chain recombines TRBV6-5 with TRBJ2-7; a weak D match, TRBD2 (5 bases). The CDR3 covers 15 residues. V was trimmed by 2 bases and J by 2 bases, leaving 13 bases between them. Germline CDR1 reads MNHEY; CDR2 reads SVGAGI.

V is TRBV29-1 and J is TRBJ2-7; TRBD2 matches 9 bases. Germline CDR1 reads SQVTM; CDR2 reads ANQGSEA. V trimming: 6 bases; J trimming: 1 base; junction bases outside the gene matches: 10. The CDR3 totals 15 residues. Written as DNA, the CDR3 is TGCAGCGTGATACGAAATAGCGGGAGATCCTACGAGCAGTACTTC. The encoded protein is CSVIRNSGRSYEQYF.

The rearrangement links TRBV13 to TRBJ2-7, with 8 bases lining up with TRBD2. Germline CDR1 is PRHDT and CDR2 is FYEKMQ (reference sequence). This CDR3 is 14 amino acids long. Germline trimming cut 5 bases from V and 4 bases from J; bases unmatched to any gene: 7. As DNA, the CDR3 is TGTGCCAGCAGCCCGGAGCGGGAGTTGTACGAGCAGTACTTC. Amino acids: CASSPERELYEQYF.

The table lists this clone with a few counts. In the same sample, other DNA sequences code for this CDR3. The chain couples TRBV5-1 to TRBJ1-1; 7 bases align to TRBD1. Germline assignment: CDR1 SGHRS and CDR2 YFSETQ. The V gene end was trimmed by 4 bases and the J gene end by 0 bases; junction bases not matched to a gene: 6. The CDR3 loop spans 15 amino acids. This CDR3 reads CASSPRQGLNTEAFF. CDR3 DNA: TGCGCCAGCAGCCCTCGACAGGGATTGAACACTGAAGCTTTCTTT.

This clone was picked up one time. V and J are TRBV29-1 and TRBJ2-5; D not certain. This CDR3 is built from 14 residues. The V gene lost 4 bases and the J gene lost 5 bases, with 17 bases spanning the gap. Per germline, CDR1 SQVTM and CDR2 ANQGSEA. CDR3 sequence (DNA): TGCAGCGTTGGTTTTGGGGTTGGATGGGAGACCCAGTACTTC. It encodes CSVGFGVGWETQYF.

For this clone: Relative to the germline gene, one junction end is altered; a read error may explain this. Other nucleotide sequences in the sample specify the same CDR3. V and J are TRBV29-1 and TRBJ2-1; D remains unclear. Germline V lookup: CDR1 SQVTM, CDR2 ANQGSEA. This CDR3 spans 9 amino acids. In DNA, the CDR3 is TGCAGCGTTGACAACGAGCAGTTCTTC. Translating gives CSVDNEQFF.

This sequence joins TRBV7-3 and TRBJ2-1; 13 nucleotides line up with TRBD2. The CDR3 covers 16 residues. The J segment lost 9 bases and the V segment lost 1 base, leaving 6 bases of the junction unmatched. CDR1 is SGHTA and CDR2 is FQGTGA in the germline V gene. The CDR3 DNA sequence: TGTGCCAGCAGCTTAAGTGGACTAGCGGGAGCTGCTGAGCAGTTCTTC. Protein: CASSLSGLAGAAEQFF.